The 23 T cell receptor beta chains below all came from one sample that was sequenced in a study of blood T cell repertoires in COVID-19. Libraries were prepared by immunoSEQ multiplex PCR; TCRdb keeps only in-frame clonotypes and omits some of them. Of a few hundred thousand clones listed, over 85% are singletons. The sequencing sample was made of PBMCs or T cells enriched from blood (not recorded which). All receptors derive from a woman aged 25-40 years who had recovered from COVID-19.

This clone was detected only once. The rearrangement uses TRBV7-9 and TRBJ1-4; the D gene is possibly TRBD1 (5 bases). Germline CDR1 SEHNR, CDR2 FQNEAQ (reference sequence). V dropped 3 bases and J dropped 7 bases, with 9 bases sitting between them. The CDR3 spans 13 residues. CDR3 nucleotides: TGTGCCAGCAGCTTTAACGGGGGTGAAAAACTGTTTTTT. Its translation: CASSFNGGEKLFF. The full variable domain, in which reference TRBV7-9 and TRBJ1-4 provide the parts outside the CDR3, is DTGVSQNPRHKITKRGQNVTFRCDPISEHNRLYWYRQTLGQGPEFLTYFQNEAQLEKSRLLSDRFSAERPKGSFSTLEIQRTEQGDSAMYLCASSFNGGEKLFFGSGTQLSVL.

The chain is built from TRBV4-2 and TRBJ2-7; D is ambiguous. This CDR3 spans 16 amino acids. V was cut by 1 base and J by 1 base, with 14 bases left in between. Germline V gene data show CDR1 as LGHNA and CDR2 as YNFKEQ. CDR3 sequence reads: CASSQVGGEISYEQYF. CDR3 nucleotides: TGTGCCAGCAGCCAAGTCGGCGGCGAGATTTCCTACGAGCAGTACTTC.

The chain employs TRBV2 and TRBJ1-1; TRBD1 matches at 8 bases. Unmatched junction bases numbered 5, after V lost 6 bases and J lost 2 bases. Germline CDR1 is SNHLY and CDR2 is FYNNEI. The CDR3 loop spans 14 amino acids. The CDR3 coding sequence is TGTGCCAGCAGGGGGACAGGAGCTAACACTGAAGCTTTCTTT. Amino acid sequence: CASRGTGANTEAFF.

The genes are TRBV7-2 and TRBJ2-1, with 9 nucleotides matching TRBD2. Germline CDR1 SGHTA, CDR2 FQGNSA. Trimming took 3 bases from V and 7 from J; bases not matched to a gene: 7. This CDR3 has 15 residues. CDR3 nucleotide sequence: TGTGCCAGCAGCTTTAGCGGGAGATCGGGGAATGAGCAGTTCTTC. Translated, it gives CASSFSGRSGNEQFF.

The J gene is TRBJ1-3, the V gene TRBV2; D is ambiguous. This CDR3 region has 14 residues. Germline CDR1 SNHLY, CDR2 FYNNEI. The V gene lost 6 bases and the J gene lost 4 bases, with 13 bases spanning the gap. The CDR3: CASSGETTGNTIYF. The CDR3 DNA reads as TGTGCCAGCAGCGGGGAGACGACGGGAAACACCATATATTTT.

This chain uses TRBV6-5 with TRBJ2-7; D may be TRBD1 (6 bases). V lost 5 bases and J 0 bases, leaving 14 bases between the germline ends. This CDR3 region has 15 residues. Germline V CDR1 and CDR2: MNHEY, SVGAGI. CDR3 in amino acids: CASSNPGTLSYEQYF. CDR3 DNA: TGTGCCAGCAGTAATCCCGGGACACTCTCCTACGAGCAGTACTTC.

V and J are TRBV19 and TRBJ2-7; 10 bases fit TRBD2. Trimming at V came to 3 bases and at J to 7 bases, leaving 9 bases not matched to a gene. The germline CDR1 and CDR2 sequences are LNHDA and SQIVND (reference sequence). The CDR3 is made up of 15 amino acids. The CDR3 DNA is TGTGCCAGTAGTATCGCAGCGGGAGGGCCGAGAGAGCAGTACTTC. This translates into CASSIAAGGPREQYF.

The V call is TRBV28, the J call TRBJ1-2; D possibly corresponds to TRBD1 (5 bases). The CDR3 runs to 14 residues. V shed 4 bases and J shed 6 bases, with 15 bases lying between them. Germline-derived CDR1 and CDR2 are MDHEN and SYDVKM. CDR3 amino acids: CASSSGPLAHGYTF. The CDR3 DNA sequence: TGTGCCAGCAGTTCAGGGCCCTTAGCCCATGGCTACACCTTC.

V gene TRBV2 combines with J gene TRBJ1-5, with D possibly matching TRBD1 (5 bases). With 8 bases removed from V and 6 bases from J, the gap between germline ends came to 14 bases. The CDR3 covers 13 residues. Germline CDR1 reads SNHLY; CDR2 reads FYNNEI. CDR3 loop: CASHGGSSQPQHF. The CDR3 bases are TGTGCCAGCCACGGGGGGTCGAGTCAGCCCCAGCATTTT.

This chain links TRBV11-2 with TRBJ2-1; TRBD2 might be the D (6 bases). The CDR3 is 16 amino acids. The germline V and J ends were trimmed by 4 bases and 7 bases, with 20 bases remaining between them. From germline, CDR1 is SGHAT and CDR2 FQNNGV. CDR3 sequence: CASSSEVSGGGNEQFF. DNA of the CDR3: TGTGCCAGCAGCTCCGAGGTGAGCGGAGGAGGGAATGAGCAGTTCTTC.

The chain carries TRBV11-3 and TRBJ2-3; TRBD2 aligns across 8 bases. The CDR3 sequence is 14 residues long. V shed 5 bases and J 2 bases; nucleotides not matched to a gene: 3. CDR1 SGHNT and CDR2 YENEEA come from the germline V gene. This CDR3 reads CASSASGLTDTQYF. DNA of the CDR3: TGTGCCAGCAGCGCTAGCGGGCTCACAGATACGCAGTATTTT. Drawing the rest from reference TRBV11-3 and TRBJ2-3, the complete variable domain is EAGVVQSPRYKIIEKKQPVAFWCNPISGHNTLYWYLQNLGQGPELLIRYENEEAVDDSQLPKDRFSAERLKGVDSTLKIQPAELGDSAVYLCASSASGLTDTQYFGPGTRLTVL.

This chain links TRBV4-1 with TRBJ1-2, with D possibly being TRBD1 (6 bases). The ends were cut back, 5 bases at V and 5 bases at J, with 15 bases in the middle. CDR1 MGHRA and CDR2 YSYEKL come from the germline V gene. The CDR3 is made up of 14 amino acids. The CDR3 reads CASSTQTGTYGYTF. For the CDR3, the DNA is TGCGCCAGCAGCACCCAGACAGGAACATATGGCTACACCTTC.

This chain joins TRBV7-2 and TRBJ2-4; 8 nucleotides agree with TRBD1. The junction had 5 bases not matched to a gene; V was cut back by 4 bases and J by 0 bases. Germline assignment: CDR1 SGHTA and CDR2 FQGNSA. CDR3 length equals 16 residues. The CDR3 reads CASSSAGGAAKNIQYF. CDR3 nucleotide sequence: TGTGCCAGCAGCTCCGCAGGGGGCGCAGCCAAAAACATTCAGTACTTC.

J is TRBJ2-3 and V is TRBV12-3 or TRBV12-4, with TRBD1 matching 7 bases. V dropped 6 bases and J dropped 7; count of bases not matched to a gene: 7. The CDR3 sequence is 13 residues long. CDR3 amino acids: CASSSRQGNTQYF. CDR3 in DNA: TGTGCCAGCAGCTCCCGACAGGGAAATACGCAGTATTTT.

The chain has TRBV2 and TRBJ1-5; D is perhaps TRBD1 (6 bases). The CDR3 loop spans 18 amino acids. Trimming stripped 4 bases from V and 5 bases from J, with 24 bases between. Germline V gives CDR1 SNHLY, CDR2 FYNNEI. The chain's CDR3 is CASSGVAGVTDIHQPQHF. The CDR3 bases are TGTGCCAGCAGTGGGGTGGCAGGGGTCACGGATATTCATCAGCCCCAGCATTTT.

The chain is built from TRBV6-5 and TRBJ2-7; 8 bases map to TRBD2. CDR3 length equals 14 residues. CDR1 is MNHEY, CDR2 SVGAGI, per germline. After removal of 6 bases from V and 6 bases from J, the junction contained 10 bases not matched to a gene. CDR3 DNA: TGTGCCAGCAGGGAGCGGGAGAAGTTTGGCGAGCAGTACTTC. Its protein is CASREREKFGEQYF.

The table lists this clone with a few counts. The CDR3 loop reads CASSYLGQLTGELFF. The DNA of the CDR3 is TGTGCCAGCAGTTATTTGGGGCAGCTCACCGGGGAGCTGTTTTTT. The gene calls are TRBV6-5 and TRBJ2-2; perhaps TRBD1 as D (5 bases). The CDR3 totals 15 residues. The V gene's germline CDR1 is MNHEY and CDR2 SVGAGI. Trimming pared 3 bases from V and 4 bases from J, leaving 12 bases between.

V is TRBV29-1 and J is TRBJ1-2, with a tentative D call TRBD1 (6 bases). The CDR3 covers 13 residues. The V end was cut by 5 bases, the J end by 7 bases, with 17 bases between. CDR1 SQVTM and CDR2 ANQGSEA come from the germline V gene. This CDR3 reads CSVLGAGIVGYTF. CDR3 DNA: TGCAGCGTTTTGGGGGCAGGTATAGTTGGCTACACCTTC.

This clone has just a few counts. This chain connects TRBV5-6 to TRBJ2-2, with 13 bases fitting TRBD2. The CDR3 consists of 16 residues. Looked up from germline, CDR1 is SGHDT and CDR2 is YYEEEE. Unmatched junction bases numbered 2, after V lost 2 bases and J lost 4 bases. CDR3 coding DNA: TGTGCCAGCAGCTTAGGACTAGCGGGAGCCACCGGGGAGCTGTTTTTT. This gives the protein CASSLGLAGATGELFF.

The chain uses TRBV19 and TRBJ1-2; TRBD1 matches at 8 bases. Germline V gene data show CDR1 as LNHDA and CDR2 as SQIVND (reference sequence). Germline trimming cut 3 bases from V and 2 bases from J; bases unmatched to any gene: 8. The CDR3 spans 16 residues. The CDR3 loop reads CASSIPPGGANYGYTF. The CDR3 DNA follows: TGTGCCAGTAGTATCCCCCCAGGGGGCGCGAACTATGGCTACACCTTC.

Remarks on this clone: An end of the junction does not agree with germline; a read error may underlie this. V is TRBV2 and J is TRBJ2-6; possibly TRBD2 for D (5 bases). Germline lookup yields CDR1 SNHLY and CDR2 FYNNEI. The CDR3 covers 17 residues. CDR3 amino acids: CASSTEAVGAGANVLTF. The CDR3 DNA is TGTGCCAGCAGCACGGAGGCGGTAGGCGCTGGTGCCAACGTCCTGACTTTC.

The V and J genes are TRBV11-3 and TRBJ2-1; 9 nucleotides line up with TRBD1. CDR3 length: 16 amino acids. Trimming at V came to 4 bases and at J to 9 bases, leaving 13 bases not matched to a gene. The germline V gene encodes CDR1 SGHNT and CDR2 YENEEA. The CDR3 reads CASSSYRTGDLGEQFF. DNA for the CDR3: TGTGCCAGCAGCTCATACAGGACAGGGGATTTGGGTGAGCAGTTCTTC.

The CDR3 protein is CATRKSDGVRYGYTF. In nucleotides, the CDR3 is TGTGCCACCAGGAAGAGTGACGGGGTCAGGTATGGCTACACCTTC. The rearrangement joins TRBV15 to TRBJ1-2; D uncertain. This CDR3 is 15 amino acids long. In germline, CDR1 is LNHNV, CDR2 YYDKDF (reference sequence). The germline V and J ends were trimmed by 6 bases and 5 bases, with 19 bases remaining between them.